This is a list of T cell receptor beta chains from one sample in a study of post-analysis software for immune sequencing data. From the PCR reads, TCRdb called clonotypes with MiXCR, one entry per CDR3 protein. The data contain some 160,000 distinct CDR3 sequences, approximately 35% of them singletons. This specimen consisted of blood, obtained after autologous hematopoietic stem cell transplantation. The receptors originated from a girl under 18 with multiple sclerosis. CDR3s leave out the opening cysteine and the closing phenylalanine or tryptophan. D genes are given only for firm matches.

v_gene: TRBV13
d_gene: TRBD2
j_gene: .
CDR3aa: ASSTTSGPLDEQY

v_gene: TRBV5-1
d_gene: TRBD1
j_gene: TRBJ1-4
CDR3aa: ASKGTGDEKLF

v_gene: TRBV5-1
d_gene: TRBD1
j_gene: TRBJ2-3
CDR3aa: ASSSAGQGADTQY

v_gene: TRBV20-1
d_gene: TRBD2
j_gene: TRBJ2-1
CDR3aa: SAAGLAGGPSYNEQF

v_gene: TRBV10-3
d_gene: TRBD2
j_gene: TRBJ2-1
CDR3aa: AISESPGTSFYNEQF

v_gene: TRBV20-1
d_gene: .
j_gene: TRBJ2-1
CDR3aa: SASRGYRGSYNEQF

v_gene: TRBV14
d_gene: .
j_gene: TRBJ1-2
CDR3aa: ASSQDYSYGYT

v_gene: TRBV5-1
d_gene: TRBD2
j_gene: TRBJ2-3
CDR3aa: ASSRLAGGTDTQY

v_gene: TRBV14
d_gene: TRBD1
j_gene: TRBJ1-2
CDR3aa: ASSPQGWTYGYT

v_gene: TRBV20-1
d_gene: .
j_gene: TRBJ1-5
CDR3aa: SAWGDSNQPQH

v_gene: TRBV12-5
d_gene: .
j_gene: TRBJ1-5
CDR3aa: ASGFSNNQPQH

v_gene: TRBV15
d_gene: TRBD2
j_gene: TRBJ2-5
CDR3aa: ATSTIAGETQY

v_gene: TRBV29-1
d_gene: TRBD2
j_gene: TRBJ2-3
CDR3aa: SVERGSTDTQY

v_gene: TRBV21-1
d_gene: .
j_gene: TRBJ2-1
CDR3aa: ASSAGTSGRAKSYNEQF

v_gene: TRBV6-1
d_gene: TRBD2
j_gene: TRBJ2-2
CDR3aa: ASSLPGTSGYQALSGELF

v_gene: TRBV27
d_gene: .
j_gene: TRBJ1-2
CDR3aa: ASSLSPSRGYT

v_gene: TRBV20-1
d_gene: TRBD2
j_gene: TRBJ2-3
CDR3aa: SASGRVLSTDTQY

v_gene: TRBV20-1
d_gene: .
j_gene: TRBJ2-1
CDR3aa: SAKAGVGRF

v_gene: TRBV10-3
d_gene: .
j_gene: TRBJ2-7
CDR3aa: AISWLTFYEQY

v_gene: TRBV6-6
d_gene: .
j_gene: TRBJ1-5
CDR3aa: ASAGSNQPQH

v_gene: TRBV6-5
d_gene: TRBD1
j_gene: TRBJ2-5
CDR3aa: ASSYSNRGFETQY

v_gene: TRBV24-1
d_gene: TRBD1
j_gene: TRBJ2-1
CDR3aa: ATSDPLHRGNEQF

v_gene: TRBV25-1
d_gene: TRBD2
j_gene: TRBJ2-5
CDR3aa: ASSEYSGRFQETQY

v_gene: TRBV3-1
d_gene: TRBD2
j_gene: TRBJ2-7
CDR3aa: ASSPGLAGYEQY

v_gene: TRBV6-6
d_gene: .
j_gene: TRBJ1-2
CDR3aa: ASSYLNLGYT

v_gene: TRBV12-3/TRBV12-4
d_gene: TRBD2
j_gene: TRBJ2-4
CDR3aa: ASSLVAGVAKNIQY

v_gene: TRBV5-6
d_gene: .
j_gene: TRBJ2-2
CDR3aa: ASSLSGAGELF

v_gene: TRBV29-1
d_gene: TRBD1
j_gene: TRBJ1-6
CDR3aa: SAADRVDSPLH

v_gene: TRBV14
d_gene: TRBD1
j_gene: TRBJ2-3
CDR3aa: ASSQDVARGRADTQY

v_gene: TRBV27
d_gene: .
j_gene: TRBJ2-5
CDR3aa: ASSLFGDRETQY

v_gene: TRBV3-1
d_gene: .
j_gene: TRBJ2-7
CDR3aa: ASSQLADERY

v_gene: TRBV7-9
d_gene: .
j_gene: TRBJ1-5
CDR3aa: ASSPGVGTGNQPQH

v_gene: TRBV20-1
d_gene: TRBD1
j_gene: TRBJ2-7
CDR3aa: SAKGRGFNYEQY

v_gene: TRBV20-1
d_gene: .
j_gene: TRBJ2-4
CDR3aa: SASLRGRVARNIQY

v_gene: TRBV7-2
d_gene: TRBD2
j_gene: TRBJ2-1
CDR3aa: ASSLLAGYEQF

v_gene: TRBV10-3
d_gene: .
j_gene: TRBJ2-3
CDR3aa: AISEGRTTDTQY

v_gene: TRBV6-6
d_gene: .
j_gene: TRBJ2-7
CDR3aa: ASSTQPGYEQY

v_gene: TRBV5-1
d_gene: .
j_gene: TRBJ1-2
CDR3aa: ASSLGVYNYGYT

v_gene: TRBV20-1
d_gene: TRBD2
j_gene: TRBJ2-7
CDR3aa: SARVPTSGNYEQY

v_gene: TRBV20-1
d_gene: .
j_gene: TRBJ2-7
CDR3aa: SARAPTAYEQY

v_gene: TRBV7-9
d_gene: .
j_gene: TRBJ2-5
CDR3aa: ASSPNWGETQY

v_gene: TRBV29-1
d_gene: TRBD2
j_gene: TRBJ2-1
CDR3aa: SVGTRGEQF

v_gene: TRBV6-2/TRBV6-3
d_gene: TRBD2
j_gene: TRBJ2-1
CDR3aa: ASSYEMLAGGGNEQF

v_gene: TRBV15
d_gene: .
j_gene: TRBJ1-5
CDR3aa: ATRRGPNQPQH